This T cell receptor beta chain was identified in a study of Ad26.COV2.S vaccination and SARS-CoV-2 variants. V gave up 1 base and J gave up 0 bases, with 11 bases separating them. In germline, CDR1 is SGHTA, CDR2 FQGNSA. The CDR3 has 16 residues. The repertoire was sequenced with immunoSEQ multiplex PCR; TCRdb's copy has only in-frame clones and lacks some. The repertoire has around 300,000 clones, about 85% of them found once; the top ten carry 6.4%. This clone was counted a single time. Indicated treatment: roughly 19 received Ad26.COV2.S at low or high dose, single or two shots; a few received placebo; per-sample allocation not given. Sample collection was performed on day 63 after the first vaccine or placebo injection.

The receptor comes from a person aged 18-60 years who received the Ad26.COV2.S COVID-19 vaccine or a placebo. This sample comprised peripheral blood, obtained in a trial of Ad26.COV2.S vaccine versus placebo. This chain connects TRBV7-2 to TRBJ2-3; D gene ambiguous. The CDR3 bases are TGTGCCAGCAGCTTAGTTGCCCAGTTTAGCACAGATACGCAGTATTTT. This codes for CASSLVAQFSTDTQYF. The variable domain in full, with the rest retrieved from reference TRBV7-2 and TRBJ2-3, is GAGVSQSPSNKVTEKGKDVELRCDPISGHTALYWYRQSLGQGLEFLIYFQGNSAPDKSGLPSDRFSAERTGGSVSTLTIQRTQQEDSAVYLCASSLVAQFSTDTQYFGPGTRLTVL.